The 9 T cell receptor beta chains below were found in one sample sequenced in a study of shared T cell receptors in the human thymus (dated by TCRdb to 2020 to 2023). The library was built by means of the immunoSEQ multiplex PCR assay. The clones in this table, taken by TCRdb from immuneACCESS, are in-frame only. Not every clone is retained; where verified, under half of the shortfall comes from an unresolved V gene, and the cause of the rest is unknown. Present in this sample are hundreds of thousands of clones, 75% to 80% of which were seen just once. The ten biggest clones cover about 0.013% of the sample. The data also belong to a second study, concerning human thymus T cells.

Specimen: thymocytes. All receptors come from a boy younger than two with a congenital heart defect. Donor details come from another sample of the same person, matched by shared clones.

The CDR3 sequence: CASSFEEAPEAFF. DNA for the CDR3: TGTGCCAGCAGCTTTGAGGAGGCTCCTGAAGCTTTCTTT. The genes are TRBV12-1 and TRBJ1-1. TRBV12-1 is a recognized pseudogene. CDR3 length equals 13 residues.

CDR3 bases: TGTGCCAGTAGCCCCCTCCTTTCGCGGGAAATCACGTGGGGGATATACGAGCAGTACTTC. It translates to CASSPLLSREITWGIYEQYF. The V gene is TRBV19, the J gene TRBJ2-7; TRBD2 is a possible D gene (6 bases). Trimming stripped 6 bases from V and 4 bases from J, with 34 bases between. CDR3 size: 20 residues. Germline values: CDR1 LNHDA, CDR2 SQIVND (reference sequence).

The V call is TRBV7-8, the J call TRBJ1-1; the D gene is possibly TRBD1 (6 bases). Trimming pared 5 bases from V and 7 bases from J, leaving 17 bases between. The CDR3 sequence is 14 residues long. Germline loops: CDR1 SGHVS, CDR2 FQNEAQ. CDR3: CASSPGALDGEAFF. In DNA form, the CDR3 reads TGTGCCAGCAGCCCAGGGGCCTTGGACGGTGAAGCTTTCTTT.

This clone was counted a few times. The rearrangement links TRBV6-4 to TRBJ1-4; no reliable D call. CDR3 length equals 12 residues. V lost 3 bases and J lost 10, with 9 bases in between. Germline assignment: CDR1 MRHNA and CDR2 SNTAGT. CDR3 in amino acids: CASSDWGGKLFF. The CDR3 DNA is TGTGCCAGCAGTGATTGGGGAGGAAAACTGTTTTTT.

The J gene is TRBJ2-1, the V gene TRBV6-5; maybe TRBD2 (5 bases). From germline, CDR1 is MNHEY and CDR2 SVGAGI. The CDR3 extends over 16 amino acids. Trimming pared 4 bases from V and 2 bases from J, leaving 15 bases between. CDR3 bases: TGTGCCAGCAGTTTCGGACTCCCTCGCGCCTACAATGAGCAGTTCTTC. As protein: CASSFGLPRAYNEQFF.

This clone was seen a few times. The V call is TRBV27, the J call TRBJ2-1, with 7 bases fitting TRBD1. The germline gives CDR1 MNHEY, CDR2 SMNVEV (reference sequence). The junction had 12 bases not matched to a gene; V was cut back by 5 bases and J by 5 bases. The CDR3 is made up of 16 amino acids. CDR3 in DNA: TGTGCCAGCAGTGACGACAGGGATCCTCAGGACAATGAGCAGTTCTTC. This translates into CASSDDRDPQDNEQFF.

The chain carries TRBV4-2 and TRBJ2-7; 7 bases fit TRBD2. V shed 3 bases and J 5 bases; nucleotides not matched to a gene: 7. Germline CDR1 reads LGHNA; CDR2 reads YNFKEQ. The CDR3 is 14 residues long. The CDR3, as DNA: TGTGCCAGCAGCCAGGGGAGGGTGGCCGACGAGCAGTACTTC. It encodes CASSQGRVADEQYF.

This clone was detected once. The genes are TRBV6-1 and TRBJ2-1; 14 bases fit TRBD2. The germline gives CDR1 MNHNS, CDR2 SASEGT. The trim removed 0 bases at V and 6 bases at J, leaving 16 bases unmatched. The CDR3 has 21 amino acids. CDR3: CASSEAKTSGRASSPRNEQFF. The CDR3 region has the DNA TGTGCCAGCAGTGAAGCTAAGACTAGCGGGAGGGCCTCTTCCCCTCGCAATGAGCAGTTCTTC.

V gene TRBV27 combines with J gene TRBJ2-7, with TRBD1 as a possible D gene (6 bases). CDR3 size: 13 residues. The ends were cut back, 5 bases at V and 3 bases at J, with 11 bases in the middle. Germline V gene data show CDR1 as MNHEY and CDR2 as SMNVEV (reference sequence). The DNA for the CDR3 is TGTGCCAGCAGTCCGGGACACAACTACGAGCAGTACTTC. It is translated as CASSPGHNYEQYF.